This T cell receptor (beta chain) stems from a study of patients and donors after allogeneic stem cell transplantation. The CDR3 is 17 residues long. V was trimmed by 3 bases and J by 1 base, leaving 18 bases between them. Germline V lookup: CDR1 KGHSH, CDR2 LQKENI. This clonotype was counted at least ten times. TCRdb reanalysed the RT-PCR reads using MiXCR and keeps one entry per CDR3 protein. This repertoire shows about 87,000 distinct CDR3 sequences, around 5% found once; its top ten account for 2.6%. Sequenced input: blood, either unsorted or a sorted T cell fraction (not recorded which). V is TRBV18 and J is TRBJ1-1; D may be TRBD1 (6 bases). This clonotype originated in a human donor who was either an allogeneic HSCT recipient or a stem cell or donor lymphocyte infusion donor (not recorded which). It is not recorded whose cells these are; they may come from a transplant donor. In DNA form, the CDR3 reads TGTGCCAGCTCACCGGGTACAGGGTTGAGGAGGAACACTGAAGCTTTCTTT. Protein: CASSPGTGLRRNTEAFF.